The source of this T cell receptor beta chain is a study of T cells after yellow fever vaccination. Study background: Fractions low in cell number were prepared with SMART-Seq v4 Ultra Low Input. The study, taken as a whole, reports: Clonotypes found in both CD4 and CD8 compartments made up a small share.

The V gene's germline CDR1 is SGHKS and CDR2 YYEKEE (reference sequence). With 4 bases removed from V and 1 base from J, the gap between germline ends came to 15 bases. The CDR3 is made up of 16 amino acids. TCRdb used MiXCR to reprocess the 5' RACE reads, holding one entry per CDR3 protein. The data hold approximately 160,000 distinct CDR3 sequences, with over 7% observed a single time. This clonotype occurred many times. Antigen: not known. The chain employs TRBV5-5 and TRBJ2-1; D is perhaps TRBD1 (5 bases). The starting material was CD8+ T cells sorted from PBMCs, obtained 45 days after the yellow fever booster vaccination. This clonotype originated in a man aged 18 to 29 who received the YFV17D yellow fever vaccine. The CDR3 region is CASSLEAQASYNEQFF. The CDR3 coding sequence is TGTGCCAGCAGCCTAGAGGCACAGGCTTCCTACAATGAGCAGTTCTTC. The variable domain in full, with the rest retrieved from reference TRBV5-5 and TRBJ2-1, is DAGVTQSPTHLIKTRGQQVTLRCSPISGHKSVSWYQQVLGQGPQFIFQYYEKEERGRGNFPDRFSARQFPNYSSELNVNALLLGDSALYLCASSLEAQASYNEQFFGPGTRLTVL.